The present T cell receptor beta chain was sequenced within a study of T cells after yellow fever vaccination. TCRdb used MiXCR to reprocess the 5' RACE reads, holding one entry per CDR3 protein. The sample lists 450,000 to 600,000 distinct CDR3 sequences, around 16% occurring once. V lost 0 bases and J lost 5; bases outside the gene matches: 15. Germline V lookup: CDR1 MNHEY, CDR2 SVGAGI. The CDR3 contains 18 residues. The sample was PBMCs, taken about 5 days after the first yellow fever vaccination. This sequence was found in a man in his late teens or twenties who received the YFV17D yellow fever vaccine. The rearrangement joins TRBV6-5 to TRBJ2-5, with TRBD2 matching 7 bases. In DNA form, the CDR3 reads TGTGCCAGCAGTTACTCGGCTAGCGGATTGCTTTGGAGGGAGACCCAGTACTTC. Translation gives CASSYSASGLLWRETQYF.